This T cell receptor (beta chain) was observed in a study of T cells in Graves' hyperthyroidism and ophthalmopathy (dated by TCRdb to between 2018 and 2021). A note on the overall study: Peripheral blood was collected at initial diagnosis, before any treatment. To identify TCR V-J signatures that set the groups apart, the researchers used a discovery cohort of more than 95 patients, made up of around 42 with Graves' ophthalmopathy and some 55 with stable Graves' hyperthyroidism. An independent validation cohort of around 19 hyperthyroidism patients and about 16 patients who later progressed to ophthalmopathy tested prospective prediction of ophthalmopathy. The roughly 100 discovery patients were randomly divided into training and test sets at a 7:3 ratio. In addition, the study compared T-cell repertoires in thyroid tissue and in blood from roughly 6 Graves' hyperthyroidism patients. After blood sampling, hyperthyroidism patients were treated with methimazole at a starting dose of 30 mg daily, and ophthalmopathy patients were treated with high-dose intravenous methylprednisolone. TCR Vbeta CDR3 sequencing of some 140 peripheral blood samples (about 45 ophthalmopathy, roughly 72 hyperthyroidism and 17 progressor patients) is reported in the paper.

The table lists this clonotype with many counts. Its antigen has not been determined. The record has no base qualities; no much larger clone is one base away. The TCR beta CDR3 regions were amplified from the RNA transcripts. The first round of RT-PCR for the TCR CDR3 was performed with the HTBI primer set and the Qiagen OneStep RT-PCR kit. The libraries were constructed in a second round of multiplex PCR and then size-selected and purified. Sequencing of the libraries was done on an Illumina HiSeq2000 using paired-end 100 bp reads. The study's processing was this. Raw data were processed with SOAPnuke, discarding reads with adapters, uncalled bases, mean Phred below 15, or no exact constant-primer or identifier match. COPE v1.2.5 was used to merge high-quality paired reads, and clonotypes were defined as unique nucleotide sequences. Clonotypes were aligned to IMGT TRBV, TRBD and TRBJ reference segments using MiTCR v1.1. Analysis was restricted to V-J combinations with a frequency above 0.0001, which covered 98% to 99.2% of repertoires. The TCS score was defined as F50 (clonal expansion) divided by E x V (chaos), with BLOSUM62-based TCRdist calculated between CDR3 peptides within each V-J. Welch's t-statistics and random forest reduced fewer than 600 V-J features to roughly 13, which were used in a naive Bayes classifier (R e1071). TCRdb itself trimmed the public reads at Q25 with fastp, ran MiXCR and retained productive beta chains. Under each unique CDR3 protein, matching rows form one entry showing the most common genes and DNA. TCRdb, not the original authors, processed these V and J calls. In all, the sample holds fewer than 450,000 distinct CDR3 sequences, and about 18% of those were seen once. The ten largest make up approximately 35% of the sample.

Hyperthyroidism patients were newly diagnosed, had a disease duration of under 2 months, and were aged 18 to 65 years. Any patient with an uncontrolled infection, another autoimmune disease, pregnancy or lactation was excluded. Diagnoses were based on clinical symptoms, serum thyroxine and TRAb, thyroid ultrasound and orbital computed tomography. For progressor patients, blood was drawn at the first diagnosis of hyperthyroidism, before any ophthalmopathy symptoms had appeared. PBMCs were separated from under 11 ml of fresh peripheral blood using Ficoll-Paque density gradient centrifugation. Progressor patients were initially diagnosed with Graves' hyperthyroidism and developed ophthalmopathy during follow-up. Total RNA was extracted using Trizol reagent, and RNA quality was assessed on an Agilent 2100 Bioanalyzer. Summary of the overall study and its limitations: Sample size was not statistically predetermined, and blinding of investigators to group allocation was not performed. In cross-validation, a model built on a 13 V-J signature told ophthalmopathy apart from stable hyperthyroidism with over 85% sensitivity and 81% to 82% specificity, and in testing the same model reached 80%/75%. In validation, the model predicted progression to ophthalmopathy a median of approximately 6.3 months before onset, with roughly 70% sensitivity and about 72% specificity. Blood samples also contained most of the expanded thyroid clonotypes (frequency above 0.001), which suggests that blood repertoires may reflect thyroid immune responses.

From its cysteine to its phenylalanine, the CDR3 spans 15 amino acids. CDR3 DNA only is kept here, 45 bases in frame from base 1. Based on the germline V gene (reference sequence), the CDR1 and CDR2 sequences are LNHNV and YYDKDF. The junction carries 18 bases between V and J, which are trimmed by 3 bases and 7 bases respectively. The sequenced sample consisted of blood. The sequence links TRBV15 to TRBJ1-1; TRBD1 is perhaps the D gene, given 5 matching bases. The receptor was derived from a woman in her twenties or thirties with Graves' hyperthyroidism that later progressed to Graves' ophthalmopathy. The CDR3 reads CATSRRNAGYSEAFF. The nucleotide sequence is TGTGCCACCAGCAGGCGGAATGCAGGGTATAGTGAAGCTTTCTTT.